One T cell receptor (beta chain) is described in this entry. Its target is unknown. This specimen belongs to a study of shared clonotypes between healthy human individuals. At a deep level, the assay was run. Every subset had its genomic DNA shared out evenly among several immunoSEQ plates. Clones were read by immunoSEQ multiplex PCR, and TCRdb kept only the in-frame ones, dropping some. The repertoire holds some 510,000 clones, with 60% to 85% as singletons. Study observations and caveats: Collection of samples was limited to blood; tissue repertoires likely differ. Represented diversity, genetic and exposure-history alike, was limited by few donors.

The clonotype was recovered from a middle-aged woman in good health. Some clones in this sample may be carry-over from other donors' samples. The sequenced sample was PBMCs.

The CDR3 spells CASSRSGTEAFF. The CDR3, as DNA: TGTGCCAGCAGTCGTTCGGGCACTGAAGCTTTCTTT. This chain uses TRBV5-4 with TRBJ1-1; D remains ambiguous. Germline V CDR1 and CDR2: SGHNT, YYREEE (reference sequence). V lost 5 bases, J lost 4 bases, and 9 bases lay in between. This CDR3 region has 12 residues.